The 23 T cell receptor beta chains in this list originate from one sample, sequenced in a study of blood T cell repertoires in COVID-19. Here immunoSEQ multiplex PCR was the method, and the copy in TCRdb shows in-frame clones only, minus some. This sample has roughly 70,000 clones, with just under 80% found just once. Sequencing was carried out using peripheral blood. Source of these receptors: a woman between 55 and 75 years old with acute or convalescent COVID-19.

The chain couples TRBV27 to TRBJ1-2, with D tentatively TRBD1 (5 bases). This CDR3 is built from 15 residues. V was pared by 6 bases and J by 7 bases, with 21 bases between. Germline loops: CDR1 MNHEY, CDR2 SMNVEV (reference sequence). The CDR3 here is CASSESQFGARGYTF. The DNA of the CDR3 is TGTGCCAGCAGCGAGTCTCAATTTGGGGCGCGTGGCTACACCTTC.

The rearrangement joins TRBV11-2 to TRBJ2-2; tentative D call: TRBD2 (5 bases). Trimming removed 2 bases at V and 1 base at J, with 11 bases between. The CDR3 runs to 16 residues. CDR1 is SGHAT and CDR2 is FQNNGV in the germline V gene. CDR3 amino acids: CASSLWLAGNTGELFF. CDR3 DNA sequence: TGTGCCAGCAGCTTATGGCTAGCAGGGAACACCGGGGAGCTGTTTTTT. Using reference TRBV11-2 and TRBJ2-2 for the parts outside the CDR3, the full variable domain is EAGVAQSPRYKIIEKRQSVAFWCNPISGHATLYWYQQILGQGPKLLIQFQNNGVVDDSQLPKDRFSAERLKGVDSTLKIQPAKLEDSAVYLCASSLWLAGNTGELFFGEGSRLTVL.

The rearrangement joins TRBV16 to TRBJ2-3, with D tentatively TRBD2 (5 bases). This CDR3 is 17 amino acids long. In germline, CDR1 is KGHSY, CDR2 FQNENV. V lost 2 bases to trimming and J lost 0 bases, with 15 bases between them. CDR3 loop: CASSQHLGVSSTDTQYF. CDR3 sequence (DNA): TGTGCCAGCAGCCAACATCTCGGGGTTTCTAGCACAGATACGCAGTATTTT.

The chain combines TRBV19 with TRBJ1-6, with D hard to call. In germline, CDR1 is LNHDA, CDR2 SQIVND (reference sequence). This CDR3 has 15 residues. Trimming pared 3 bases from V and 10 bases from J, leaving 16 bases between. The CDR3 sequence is CASSIRRPVDSPLHF. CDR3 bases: TGTGCCAGTAGTATCCGCAGGCCAGTAGACTCACCCCTCCACTTT.

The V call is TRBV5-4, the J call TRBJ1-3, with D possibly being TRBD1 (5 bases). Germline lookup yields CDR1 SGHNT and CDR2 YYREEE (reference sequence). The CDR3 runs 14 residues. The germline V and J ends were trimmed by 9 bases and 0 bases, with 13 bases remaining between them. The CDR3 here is CATSLGASGNTIYF. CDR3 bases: TGTGCCACCAGTCTTGGGGCCTCTGGAAACACCATATATTTT.

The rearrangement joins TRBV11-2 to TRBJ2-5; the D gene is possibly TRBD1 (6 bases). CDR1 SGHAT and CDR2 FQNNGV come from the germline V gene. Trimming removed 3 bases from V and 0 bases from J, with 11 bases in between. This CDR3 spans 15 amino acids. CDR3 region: CASSFIRGNQETQYF. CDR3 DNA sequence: TGTGCCAGCAGCTTTATAAGGGGGAACCAAGAGACCCAGTACTTC.

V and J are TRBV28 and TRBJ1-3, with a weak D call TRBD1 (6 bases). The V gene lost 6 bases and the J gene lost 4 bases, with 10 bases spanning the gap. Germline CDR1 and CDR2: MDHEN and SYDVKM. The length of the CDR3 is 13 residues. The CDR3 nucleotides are TGTGCCAGCAGGAGGGGGGGAGGAAACACCATATATTTT. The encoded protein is CASRRGGGNTIYF.

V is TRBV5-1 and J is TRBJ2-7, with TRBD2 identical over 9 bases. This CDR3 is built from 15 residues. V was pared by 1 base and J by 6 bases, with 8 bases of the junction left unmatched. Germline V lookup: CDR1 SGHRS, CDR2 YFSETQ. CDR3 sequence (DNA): TGCGCCAGCAGCTTGTCCAGCGGGGGGAGGCGCGAGCAGTACTTC. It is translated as CASSLSSGGRREQYF.

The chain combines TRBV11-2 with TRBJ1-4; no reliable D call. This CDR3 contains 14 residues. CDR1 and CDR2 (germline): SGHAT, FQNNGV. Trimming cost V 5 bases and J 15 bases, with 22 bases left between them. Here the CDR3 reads CASSRAGPVAHLFF. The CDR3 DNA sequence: TGTGCCAGCAGCCGAGCGGGTCCTGTGGCCCACTTGTTTTTT.

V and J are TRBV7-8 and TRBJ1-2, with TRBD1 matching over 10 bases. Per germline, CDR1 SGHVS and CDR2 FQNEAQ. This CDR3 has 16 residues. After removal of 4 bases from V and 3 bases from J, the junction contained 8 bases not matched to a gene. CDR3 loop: CASSYWTGGGDYGYTF. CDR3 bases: TGTGCCAGCAGCTACTGGACAGGGGGTGGAGACTATGGCTACACCTTC.

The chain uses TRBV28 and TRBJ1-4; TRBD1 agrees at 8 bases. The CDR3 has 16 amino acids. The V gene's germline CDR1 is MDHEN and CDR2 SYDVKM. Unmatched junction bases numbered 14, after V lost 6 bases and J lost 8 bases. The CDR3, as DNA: TGTGCCAGCAGGTCTGGTTTACAGGGGGAAGGAGAAAAACTGTTTTTT. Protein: CASRSGLQGEGEKLFF. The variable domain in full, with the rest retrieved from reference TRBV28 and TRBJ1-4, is DVKVTQSSRYLVKRTGEKVFLECVQDMDHENMFWYRQDPGLGLRLIYFSYDVKMKEKGDIPEGYSVSREKKERFSLILESASTNQTSMYLCASRSGLQGEGEKLFFGSGTQLSVL.

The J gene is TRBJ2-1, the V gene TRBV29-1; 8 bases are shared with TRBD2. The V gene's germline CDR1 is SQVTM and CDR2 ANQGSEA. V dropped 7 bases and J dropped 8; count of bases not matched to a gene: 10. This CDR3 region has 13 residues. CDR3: CSARGSGGDEQFF. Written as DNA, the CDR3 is TGCAGCGCCCGGGGCAGCGGGGGTGATGAGCAGTTCTTC.

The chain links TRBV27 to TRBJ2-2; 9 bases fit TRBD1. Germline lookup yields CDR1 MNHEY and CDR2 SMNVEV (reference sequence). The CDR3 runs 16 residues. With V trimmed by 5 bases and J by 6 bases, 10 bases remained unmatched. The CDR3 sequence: CASSPPRDREAGELFF. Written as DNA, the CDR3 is TGTGCCAGCAGTCCCCCTCGGGACAGGGAAGCCGGGGAGCTGTTTTTT.

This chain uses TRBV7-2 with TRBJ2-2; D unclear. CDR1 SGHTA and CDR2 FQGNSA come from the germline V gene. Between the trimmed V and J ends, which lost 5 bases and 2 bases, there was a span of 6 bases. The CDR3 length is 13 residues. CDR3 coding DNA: TGTGCCAGCAGCCAACAAAACACCGGGGAGCTGTTTTTT. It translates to CASSQQNTGELFF.

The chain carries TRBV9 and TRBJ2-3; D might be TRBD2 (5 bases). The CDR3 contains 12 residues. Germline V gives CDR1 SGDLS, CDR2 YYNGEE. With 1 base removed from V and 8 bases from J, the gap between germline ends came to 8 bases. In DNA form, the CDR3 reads TGTGCCAGCAGCGTAAATCGGGGTACGCAGTATTTT. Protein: CASSVNRGTQYF.

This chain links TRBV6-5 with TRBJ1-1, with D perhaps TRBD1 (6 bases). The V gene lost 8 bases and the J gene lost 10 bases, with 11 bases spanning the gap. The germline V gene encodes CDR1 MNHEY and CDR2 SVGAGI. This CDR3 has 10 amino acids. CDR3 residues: CASGQSRAFF. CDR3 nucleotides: TGTGCCAGCGGACAGTCGAGAGCTTTCTTT.

CDR3 DNA: TGTGCCAGTAGTATAGTTCGAGGTTTCCCCGGGGAGCTGTTTTTT. Its translation is CASSIVRGFPGELFF. This chain connects TRBV19 to TRBJ2-2; D is ambiguous. Germline V gives CDR1 LNHDA, CDR2 SQIVND (reference sequence). This CDR3 region has 15 residues. Trimming shortened V by 1 base and J by 6 bases, and 12 bases separated the two germline ends.

Here the CDR3 DNA reads TGCAGCACAGGACAGTCTCCCCAAGAGACCCAGTACTTC. Amino acids: CSTGQSPQETQYF. The chain recombines TRBV29-1 with TRBJ2-5; tentative D call: TRBD1 (6 bases). CDR1 SQVTM and CDR2 ANQGSEA come from the germline V gene. V was clipped by 8 bases and J by 1 base, with 14 bases between them. This CDR3 has 13 residues.

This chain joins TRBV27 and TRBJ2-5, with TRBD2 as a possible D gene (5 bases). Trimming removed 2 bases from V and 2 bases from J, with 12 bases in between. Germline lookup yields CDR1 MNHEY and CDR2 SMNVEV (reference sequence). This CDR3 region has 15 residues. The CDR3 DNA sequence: TGTGCCAGCAGTTTAAGGATGGGCGGGCAAGAGACCCAGTACTTC. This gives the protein CASSLRMGGQETQYF.

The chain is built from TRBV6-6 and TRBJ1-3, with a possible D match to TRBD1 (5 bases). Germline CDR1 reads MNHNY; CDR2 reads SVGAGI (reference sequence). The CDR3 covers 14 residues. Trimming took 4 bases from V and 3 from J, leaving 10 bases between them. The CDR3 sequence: CASSFSGDGNTIYF. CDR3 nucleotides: TGTGCCAGCAGTTTTTCGGGGGATGGAAACACCATATATTTT.

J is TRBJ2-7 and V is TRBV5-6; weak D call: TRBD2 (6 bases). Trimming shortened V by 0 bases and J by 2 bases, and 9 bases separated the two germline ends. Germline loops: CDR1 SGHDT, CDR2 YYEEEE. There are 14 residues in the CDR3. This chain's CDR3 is CASSLGGDTYEQYF. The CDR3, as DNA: TGTGCCAGCAGCTTGGGCGGGGATACCTACGAGCAGTACTTC.

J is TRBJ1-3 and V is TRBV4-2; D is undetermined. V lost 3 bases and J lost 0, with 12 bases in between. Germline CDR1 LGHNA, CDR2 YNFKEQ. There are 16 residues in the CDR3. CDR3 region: CASSHRTSPSGNTIYF. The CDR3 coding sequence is TGTGCCAGCAGCCACCGTACAAGTCCCTCTGGAAACACCATATATTTT.

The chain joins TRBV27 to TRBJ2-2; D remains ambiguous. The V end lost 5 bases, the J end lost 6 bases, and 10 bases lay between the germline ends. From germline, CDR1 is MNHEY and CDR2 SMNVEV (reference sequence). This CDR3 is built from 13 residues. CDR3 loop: CASSLGWAGELFF. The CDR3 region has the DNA TGTGCCAGCAGTCTCGGGTGGGCCGGGGAGCTGTTTTTT.